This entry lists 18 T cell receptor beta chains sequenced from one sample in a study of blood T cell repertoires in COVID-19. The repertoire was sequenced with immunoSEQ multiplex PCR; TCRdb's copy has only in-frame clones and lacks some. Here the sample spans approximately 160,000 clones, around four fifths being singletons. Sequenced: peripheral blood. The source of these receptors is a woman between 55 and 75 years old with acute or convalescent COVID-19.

CDR3 protein: CSVQRGGGDTQYF. DNA for the CDR3: TGCAGCGTACAGCGGGGGGGCGGAGATACGCAGTATTTT. V usage is TRBV29-1 and J usage is TRBJ2-3; 10 bases line up with TRBD2. CDR1 and CDR2 from the germline V gene are SQVTM and ANQGSEA. CDR3 length: 13 amino acids. V lost 6 bases, J lost 5 bases, and 5 bases stayed unmatched.

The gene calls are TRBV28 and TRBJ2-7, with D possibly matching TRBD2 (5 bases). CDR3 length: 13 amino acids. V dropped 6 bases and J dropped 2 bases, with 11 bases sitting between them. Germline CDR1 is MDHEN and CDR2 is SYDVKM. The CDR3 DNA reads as TGTGCCAGCAGCACTAGGGTCCCCTACGAGCAGTACTTC. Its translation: CASSTRVPYEQYF.

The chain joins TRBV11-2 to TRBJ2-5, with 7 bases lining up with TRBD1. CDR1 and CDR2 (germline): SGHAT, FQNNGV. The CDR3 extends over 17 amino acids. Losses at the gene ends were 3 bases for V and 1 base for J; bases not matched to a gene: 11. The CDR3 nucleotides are TGTGCCAGCAGCTTTGGGGCAGGGGGACACTTCCAAGAGACCCAGTACTTC. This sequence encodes CASSFGAGGHFQETQYF.

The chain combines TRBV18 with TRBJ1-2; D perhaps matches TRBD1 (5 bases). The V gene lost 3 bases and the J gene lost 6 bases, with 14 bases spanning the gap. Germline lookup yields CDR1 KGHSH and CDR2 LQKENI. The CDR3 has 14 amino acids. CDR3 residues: CASSPDTLNHGYTF. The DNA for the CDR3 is TGTGCCAGCTCACCGGACACGTTAAACCATGGCTACACCTTC.

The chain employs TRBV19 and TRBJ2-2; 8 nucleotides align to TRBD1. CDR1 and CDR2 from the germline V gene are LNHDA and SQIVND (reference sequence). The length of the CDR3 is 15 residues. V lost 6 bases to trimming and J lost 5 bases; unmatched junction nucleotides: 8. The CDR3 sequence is CASRPWDRLTGELFF. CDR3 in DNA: TGTGCCAGTAGGCCCTGGGACAGGTTAACCGGGGAGCTGTTTTTT.

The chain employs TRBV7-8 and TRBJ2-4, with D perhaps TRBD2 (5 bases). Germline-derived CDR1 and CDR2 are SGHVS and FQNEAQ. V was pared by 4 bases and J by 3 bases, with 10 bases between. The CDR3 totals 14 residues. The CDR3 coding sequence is TGTGCCAGCAGCTCTCCAGCGGTCAAAAACATTCAGTACTTC. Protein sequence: CASSSPAVKNIQYF.

In DNA form, the CDR3 reads TGTGCTAGCGGATTGAGCCCCGGACAGGGACATTTCTCCTACGAGCAGTACTTC. Translating it yields CASGLSPGQGHFSYEQYF. The chain combines TRBV12-5 with TRBJ2-7; 8 bases are shared with TRBD1. This CDR3 region has 18 residues. In germline, CDR1 is LGHNT, CDR2 FRNRAP. The ends lost 9 bases at V and 0 bases at J; junction bases unmatched: 19.

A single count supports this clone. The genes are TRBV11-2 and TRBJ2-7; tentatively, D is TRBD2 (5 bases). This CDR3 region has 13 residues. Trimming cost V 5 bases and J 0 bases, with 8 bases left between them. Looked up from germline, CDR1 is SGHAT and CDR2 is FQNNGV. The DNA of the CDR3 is TGTGCCAGCAGCGCCGGAGGCTCCTACGAGCAGTACTTC. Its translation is CASSAGGSYEQYF.

CDR3 nucleotide sequence: TGTGCCAGCAGCTTCCTGTATGGGACAGCACCTAACTATGGCTACACCTTC. This codes for CASSFLYGTAPNYGYTF. V and J are TRBV7-9 and TRBJ1-2, with 7 nucleotides matching TRBD1. Germline CDR1 is SEHNR and CDR2 is FQNEAQ (reference sequence). V trimming: 3 bases; J trimming: 0 bases; junction bases outside the gene matches: 10. CDR3 length equals 17 residues.

CDR3: CASSPQRRDGQYF. The CDR3 DNA follows: TGTGCCAGCAGCCCCCAGCGGCGAGATGGGCAGTACTTC. V is TRBV7-9 and J is TRBJ2-7; possibly TRBD2 for D (5 bases). Germline loops: CDR1 SEHNR, CDR2 FQNEAQ (reference sequence). Trimming left V 5 bases short and J 9 bases short, with 17 bases between. There are 13 residues in the CDR3.

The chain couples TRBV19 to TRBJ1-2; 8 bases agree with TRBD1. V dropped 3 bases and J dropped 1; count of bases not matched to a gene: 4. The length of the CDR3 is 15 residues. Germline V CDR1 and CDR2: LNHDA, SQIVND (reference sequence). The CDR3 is CASSIADRGNYGYTF. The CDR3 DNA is TGTGCCAGTAGTATCGCCGACAGGGGTAACTATGGCTACACCTTC.

The CDR3 here is CASSSSPGQLNTEAFF. The DNA for the CDR3 is TGTGCCAGCAGTTCCTCACCGGGACAGCTGAACACTGAAGCTTTCTTT. This chain joins TRBV6-2 or TRBV6-3 and TRBJ1-1, with 7 bases matching TRBD1. The V gene's germline CDR1 is MNHEY and CDR2 SVGEGT. The CDR3 runs to 16 residues. J lost 0 bases, V lost 4 bases, and 8 bases had no gene match.

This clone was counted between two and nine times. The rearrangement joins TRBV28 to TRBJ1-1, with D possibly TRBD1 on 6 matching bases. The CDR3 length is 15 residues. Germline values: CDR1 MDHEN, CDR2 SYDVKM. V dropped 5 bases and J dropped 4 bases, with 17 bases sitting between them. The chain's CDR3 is CASSPRGGGSTEAFF. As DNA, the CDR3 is TGTGCCAGCAGTCCGAGGGGGGGCGGAAGCACTGAAGCTTTCTTT.

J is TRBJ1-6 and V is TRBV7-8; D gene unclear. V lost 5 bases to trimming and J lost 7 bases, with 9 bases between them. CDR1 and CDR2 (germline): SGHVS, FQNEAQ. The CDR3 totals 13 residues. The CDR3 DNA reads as TGTGCCAGCAGCCGAGGAGGGAATTCACCCCTCCACTTT. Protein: CASSRGGNSPLHF.

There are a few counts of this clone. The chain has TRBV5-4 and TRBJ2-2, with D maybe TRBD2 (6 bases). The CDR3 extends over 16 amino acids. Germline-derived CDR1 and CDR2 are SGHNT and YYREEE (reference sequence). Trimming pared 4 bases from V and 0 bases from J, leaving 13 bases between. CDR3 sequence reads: CASSRTGTSNTGELFF. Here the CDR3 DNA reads TGTGCCAGCAGCCGAACCGGGACTTCGAACACCGGGGAGCTGTTTTTT.

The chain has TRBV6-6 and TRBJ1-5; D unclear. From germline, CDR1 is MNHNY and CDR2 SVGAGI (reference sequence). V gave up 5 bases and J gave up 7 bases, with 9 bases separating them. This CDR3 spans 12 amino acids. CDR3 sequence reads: CASSPSLQPQHF. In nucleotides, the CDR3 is TGTGCCAGCAGTCCAAGCTTGCAGCCCCAGCATTTT.

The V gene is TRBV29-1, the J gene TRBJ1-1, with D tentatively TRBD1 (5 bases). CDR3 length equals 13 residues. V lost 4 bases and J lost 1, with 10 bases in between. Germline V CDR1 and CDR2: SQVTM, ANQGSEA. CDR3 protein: CSVGRGQNTEAFF. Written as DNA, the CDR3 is TGCAGCGTTGGAAGAGGACAGAACACTGAAGCTTTCTTT.

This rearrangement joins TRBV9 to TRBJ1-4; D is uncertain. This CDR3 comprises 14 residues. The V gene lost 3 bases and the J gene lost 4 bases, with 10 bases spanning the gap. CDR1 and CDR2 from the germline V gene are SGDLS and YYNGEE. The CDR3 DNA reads TGTGCCAGCAGCGAGCGGGCAGATAATGAAAAACTGTTTTTT. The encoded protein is CASSERADNEKLFF.